The 23 T cell receptor beta chains below come from one sample, sequenced in a study of T cell responses to AZD1222 COVID-19 vaccine. The protocol was immunoSEQ multiplex PCR, while the TCRdb copy is restricted to in-frame clones and leaves out a portion. The table lists some 58,000 clones, around nine tenths of them singletons. This sample comprised peripheral blood, obtained on day 0 of AZD1222 vaccination. The receptors stem from an adult in good health.

Relative to its sample, this clone is medium-sized. The DNA for the CDR3 is TGTGCCAGCAGCTTCGGACTAGCGGGAGGCTTGGAGCAGTTCTTC. Its translation is CASSFGLAGGLEQFF. The rearrangement uses TRBV7-8 and TRBJ2-1, with TRBD2 matching over 14 bases. CDR1 SGHVS and CDR2 FQNEAQ come from the germline V gene. CDR3 length: 15 residues. V trimming: 3 bases; J trimming: 10 bases; junction bases outside the gene matches: 5.

The rearrangement links TRBV14 to TRBJ2-1; D might be TRBD1 (6 bases). There are 14 residues in the CDR3. V was trimmed by 1 base and J by 6 bases, leaving 10 bases between them. Germline CDR1 SGHDN, CDR2 FVKESK. CDR3 sequence (DNA): TGTGCCAGCAGCCAAGTGTCAGGGGCCAATGAGCAGTTCTTC. This sequence encodes CASSQVSGANEQFF. Full variable domain (remainder filled in from reference TRBV14 and TRBJ2-1): EAGVTQFPSHSVIEKGQTVTLRCDPISGHDNLYWYRRVMGKEIKFLLHFVKESKQDESGMPNNRFLAERTGGTYSTLKVQPAELEDSGVYFCASSQVSGANEQFFGPGTRLTVL.

The chain employs TRBV27 and TRBJ1-1; D perhaps matches TRBD1 (5 bases). Deletions cut 0 bases from V and 2 bases from J, with 10 bases between. The CDR3 spans 15 residues. Germline CDR1 reads MNHEY; CDR2 reads SMNVEV (reference sequence). CDR3 region: CASSLSGVGNTEAFF. Written as DNA, the CDR3 is TGTGCCAGCAGTTTATCAGGGGTTGGCAACACTGAAGCTTTCTTT.

The chain has TRBV2 and TRBJ1-1; perhaps TRBD1 as D (6 bases). The CDR3 contains 11 residues. The germline gives CDR1 SNHLY, CDR2 FYNNEI. V lost 6 bases and J 10 bases, leaving 12 bases between the germline ends. Written as DNA, the CDR3 is TGTGCCAGCAGAAACAGGGTCACAGCTTTCTTT. Translating it yields CASRNRVTAFF.

The rearrangement links TRBV7-6 to TRBJ2-2, with D perhaps matching TRBD1 (5 bases). V shed 6 bases and J shed 3 bases, with 8 bases lying between them. This CDR3 has 13 amino acids. Germline V gene lookup returns CDR1 SGHVS and CDR2 FNYEAQ. The CDR3 DNA follows: TGTGCCAGCAGAAAGACAGACACCGGGGAGCTGTTTTTT. Translation gives CASRKTDTGELFF.

This clone was seen just once. The V and J genes are TRBV30 and TRBJ2-5, with D possibly being TRBD2 (6 bases). CDR3 size: 13 residues. Germline lookup yields CDR1 GTSNPN and CDR2 SVGIG (reference sequence). V was clipped by 6 bases and J by 5 bases, with 16 bases between them. The chain's CDR3 is CACHRGGEETQYF. The CDR3 DNA reads TGTGCCTGCCACCGGGGAGGAGAGGAGACCCAGTACTTC.

The chain employs TRBV18 and TRBJ2-5; the match to TRBD1 covers 7 bases. This CDR3 spans 14 amino acids. The ends lost 2 bases at V and 4 bases at J; junction bases unmatched: 4. The germline V gene encodes CDR1 KGHSH and CDR2 LQKENI. Written as DNA, the CDR3 is TGTGCCAGCTCACCATTTAGGGGGCCAGAGACCCAGTACTTC. This codes for CASSPFRGPETQYF.

V usage is TRBV6-5 and J usage is TRBJ1-5; 8 bases align to TRBD1. Trimming at V came to 6 bases and at J to 7 bases, leaving 11 bases not matched to a gene. Germline CDR1 reads MNHEY; CDR2 reads SVGAGI. This CDR3 spans 15 amino acids. The CDR3 here is CASRETGTGWQPQHF. CDR3 in DNA: TGTGCCAGCAGGGAGACCGGGACAGGCTGGCAGCCCCAGCATTTT.

This chain joins TRBV7-3 and TRBJ1-2; weak D call: TRBD1 (5 bases). The length of the CDR3 is 14 residues. V gave up 5 bases and J gave up 2 bases, with 12 bases separating them. The germline CDR1 and CDR2 sequences are SGHTA and FQGTGA. CDR3 DNA sequence: TGTGCCAGCAGCCCCGGGGCCGAAAACTATGGCTACACCTTC. Translated: CASSPGAENYGYTF.

To note about this clone: A read error may account for a junction end that differs from germline. This chain joins TRBV4-1 and TRBJ2-1; no clear D gene. Germline values: CDR1 MGHRA, CDR2 YSYEKL. The CDR3 is 15 residues long. The CDR3 nucleotides are TGCGCCAGCAGTCAAGAATATCCCGGTGGCTATGAGCAGTTCTTC. Residues: CASSQEYPGGYEQFF.

CDR3 coding DNA: TGTGCCAGCAGCCTTACCGGGACAGTAACCGGGGAGCTGTTTTTT. This encodes CASSLTGTVTGELFF. The rearrangement joins TRBV3-1 (or the pseudogene TRBV3-2) to TRBJ2-2; 7 bases are shared with TRBD1. CDR1 and CDR2 from the germline V gene are LGHDT and YNNKEL (reference sequence). This CDR3 has 15 amino acids. With V trimmed by 4 bases and J by 5 bases, 7 bases remained unmatched.

V usage is TRBV12-3 or TRBV12-4 and J usage is TRBJ1-5, with a weak D call TRBD1 (5 bases). The CDR3 covers 13 residues. With 3 bases removed from V and 7 bases from J, the gap between germline ends came to 10 bases. This chain's CDR3 is CASSLGGEQPQHF. The CDR3 DNA sequence: TGTGCCAGCAGTTTGGGGGGAGAACAGCCCCAGCATTTT.

The chain has TRBV3-1 (or the pseudogene TRBV3-2) and TRBJ2-5; 8 nucleotides line up with TRBD1. This CDR3 is 17 amino acids long. Trimming took 4 bases from V and 2 from J; bases not matched to a gene: 12. Germline loops: CDR1 LGHDT, CDR2 YNNKEL (reference sequence). CDR3 nucleotide sequence: TGTGCCAGCAGCCGTACAGGTCAGGGGGCGAGGCAAGAGACCCAGTACTTC. Its protein product is CASSRTGQGARQETQYF.

This chain uses TRBV5-1 with TRBJ1-1, with 11 bases identical to TRBD1. The germline V gene encodes CDR1 SGHRS and CDR2 YFSETQ. Trimming at V came to 2 bases and at J to 11 bases, leaving 8 bases not matched to a gene. The CDR3 runs 14 residues. The CDR3 loop reads CASSFSGQGALAFF. The CDR3 DNA reads as TGCGCCAGCAGCTTCTCCGGACAGGGGGCGCTTGCTTTCTTT.

The rearrangement links TRBV24-1 to TRBJ1-1; no definite D call. Germline CDR1 is KGHDR and CDR2 is SFDVKD. The V end lost 8 bases, the J end lost 2 bases, and 11 bases lay between the germline ends. CDR3 size: 13 residues. The CDR3 bases are TGTGCCACCACGAGGCAGGATAACACTGAAGCTTTCTTT. It yields the protein CATTRQDNTEAFF.

The rearrangement uses TRBV6-5 and TRBJ1-6, with 8 bases matching TRBD1. This CDR3 is built from 15 residues. Germline V gene sequence: CDR1 MNHEY, CDR2 SVGAGI. V lost 7 bases to trimming and J lost 10 bases; unmatched junction nucleotides: 12. CDR3 DNA sequence: TGTGCCAGCAACAAAAGGACAGGGCGCGGCTCACCCCTCCACTTT. As protein: CASNKRTGRGSPLHF.

The genes are TRBV2 and TRBJ2-2, with 14 bases aligning to TRBD2. Unmatched junction bases numbered 5, after V lost 6 bases and J lost 2 bases. Per the germline V gene, CDR1 is SNHLY and CDR2 is FYNNEI. This CDR3 is 17 amino acids long. The CDR3 loop reads CASRAGTSGSNTGELFF. The CDR3 DNA reads TGTGCCAGCAGAGCCGGGACTAGCGGGAGTAACACCGGGGAGCTGTTTTTT.

The rearrangement uses TRBV3-1 (or the pseudogene TRBV3-2) and TRBJ1-2; 8 bases match TRBD1. The ends lost 1 base at V and 9 bases at J; junction bases unmatched: 7. Germline V gene data show CDR1 as LGHDT and CDR2 as YNNKEL (reference sequence). The CDR3 is 14 amino acids. CDR3 loop: CASSQGGQGNRYTF. For the CDR3, the DNA is TGTGCCAGCAGCCAAGGAGGACAGGGAAATCGCTACACCTTC.

This chain links TRBV29-1 with TRBJ1-1; D unresolved. Germline CDR1 and CDR2: SQVTM and ANQGSEA. The CDR3 is made up of 14 amino acids. Between the trimmed V and J ends, which lost 4 bases and 0 bases, there was a span of 12 bases. The CDR3 DNA reads TGCAGCGTTGCCCCTAAGTCAGTGAACACTGAAGCTTTCTTT. Encoded protein: CSVAPKSVNTEAFF. The variable domain in full, with the rest retrieved from reference TRBV29-1 and TRBJ1-1, is SAVISQKPSRDICQRGTSLTIQCQVDSQVTMMFWYRQQPGQSLTLIATANQGSEATYESGFVIDKFPISRPNLTFSTLTVSNMSPEDSSIYLCSVAPKSVNTEAFFGQGTRLTVV.

This chain links TRBV6-1 with TRBJ2-7, with a possible D match to TRBD1 (6 bases). The V gene's germline CDR1 is MNHNS and CDR2 SASEGT. The V gene lost 2 bases and the J gene lost 0 bases, with 11 bases spanning the gap. The length of the CDR3 is 15 residues. In nucleotides, the CDR3 is TGTGCCAGCAGTGAATTTGGGGACAACTCCTACGAGCAGTACTTC. This gives the protein CASSEFGDNSYEQYF.

The CDR3 nucleotides are TGTGCCAGCAGCCCCGACGTCGCGGATACGCAGTATTTT. Amino acid sequence: CASSPDVADTQYF. The V call is TRBV7-9, the J call TRBJ2-3, with no clear D. The CDR3 spans 13 residues. The ends were cut back, 5 bases at V and 6 bases at J, with 12 bases in the middle. The germline V gene has CDR1 SEHNR and CDR2 FQNEAQ (reference sequence). The full variable domain, completed using reference TRBV7-9 and TRBJ2-3, is DTGVSQNPRHKITKRGQNVTFRCDPISEHNRLYWYRQTLGQGPEFLTYFQNEAQLEKSRLLSDRFSAERPKGSFSTLEIQRTEQGDSAMYLCASSPDVADTQYFGPGTRLTVL.

V and J are TRBV5-4 and TRBJ2-7; 7 positions match TRBD2. Germline V lookup: CDR1 SGHNT, CDR2 YYREEE (reference sequence). The CDR3 spans 16 residues. In nucleotides, the CDR3 is TGTGCCAGCAGCTTGTGGGGAGGCGCTAGCGGAGGGGCCCTCCTTGTC. The encoded protein is CASSLWGGASGGALLV.

This sequence joins TRBV27 and TRBJ2-2, with 7 nucleotides matching TRBD1. The CDR3 spans 15 residues. From germline, CDR1 is MNHEY and CDR2 SMNVEV (reference sequence). Trimming removed 6 bases from V and 3 bases from J; junction bases left unmatched: 7. Written as DNA, the CDR3 is TGTGCCAGCAGGAAAAGGGACAGACACACCGGGGAGCTGTTTTTT. Amino acids: CASRKRDRHTGELFF.